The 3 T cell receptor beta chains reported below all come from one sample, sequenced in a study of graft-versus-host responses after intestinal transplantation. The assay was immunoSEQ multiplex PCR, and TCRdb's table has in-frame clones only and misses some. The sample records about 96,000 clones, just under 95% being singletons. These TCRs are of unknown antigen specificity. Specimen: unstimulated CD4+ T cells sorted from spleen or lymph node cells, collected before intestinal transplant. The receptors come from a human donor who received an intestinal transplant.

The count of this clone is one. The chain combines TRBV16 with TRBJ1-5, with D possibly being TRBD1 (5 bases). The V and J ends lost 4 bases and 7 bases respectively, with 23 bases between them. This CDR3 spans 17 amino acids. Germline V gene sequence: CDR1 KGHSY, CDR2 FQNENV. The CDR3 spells CASSPPARRVFEQPQHF. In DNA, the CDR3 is TGTGCCAGCAGCCCCCCGGCGCGCAGGGTCTTTGAACAGCCCCAGCATTTT.

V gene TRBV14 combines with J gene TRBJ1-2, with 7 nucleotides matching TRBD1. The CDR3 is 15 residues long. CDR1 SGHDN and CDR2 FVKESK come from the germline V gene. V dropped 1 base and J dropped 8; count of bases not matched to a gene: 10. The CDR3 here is CASSQGDRVLRGYTF. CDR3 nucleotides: TGTGCCAGCAGCCAAGGTGACAGGGTATTGAGGGGCTACACCTTC.

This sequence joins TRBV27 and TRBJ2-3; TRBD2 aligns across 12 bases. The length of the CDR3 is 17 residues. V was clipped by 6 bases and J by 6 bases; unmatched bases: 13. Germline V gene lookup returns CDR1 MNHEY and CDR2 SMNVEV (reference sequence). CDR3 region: CASSVTSGRRRGDTQYF. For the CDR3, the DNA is TGTGCCAGCAGCGTAACTAGCGGGAGGCGGAGAGGGGATACGCAGTATTTT.